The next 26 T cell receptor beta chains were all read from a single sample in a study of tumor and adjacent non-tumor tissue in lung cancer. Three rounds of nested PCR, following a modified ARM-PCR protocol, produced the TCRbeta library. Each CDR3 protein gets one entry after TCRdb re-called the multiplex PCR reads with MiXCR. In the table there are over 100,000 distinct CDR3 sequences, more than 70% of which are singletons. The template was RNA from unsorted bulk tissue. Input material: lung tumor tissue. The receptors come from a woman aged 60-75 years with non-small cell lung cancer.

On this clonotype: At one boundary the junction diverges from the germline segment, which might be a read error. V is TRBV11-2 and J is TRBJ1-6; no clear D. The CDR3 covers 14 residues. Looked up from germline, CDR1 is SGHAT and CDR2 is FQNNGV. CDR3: CASKLEASNSLLHF. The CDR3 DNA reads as TGTGCCAGCAAGTTAGAAGCAAGTAATTCACTCCTCCACTTT.

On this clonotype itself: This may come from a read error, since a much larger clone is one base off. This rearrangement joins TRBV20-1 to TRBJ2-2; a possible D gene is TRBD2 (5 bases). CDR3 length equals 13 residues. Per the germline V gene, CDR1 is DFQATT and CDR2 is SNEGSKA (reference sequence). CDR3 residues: CSASLQRFGELVF. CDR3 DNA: TGCAGTGCTAGCCTCCAGAGGTTCGGGGAGCTGGTTTTT.

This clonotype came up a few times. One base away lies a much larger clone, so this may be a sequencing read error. Here the CDR3 reads CSARSGMGGYTF. The CDR3, as DNA: TGCAGTGCTAGAAGTGGAATGGGAGGCTACACCTTC. V gene TRBV20-1 combines with J gene TRBJ1-2; D gene unclear. The CDR3 covers 12 residues. Germline-derived CDR1 and CDR2 are DFQATT and SNEGSKA (reference sequence). The V and J ends lost 2 bases and 8 bases respectively, with 12 bases between them.

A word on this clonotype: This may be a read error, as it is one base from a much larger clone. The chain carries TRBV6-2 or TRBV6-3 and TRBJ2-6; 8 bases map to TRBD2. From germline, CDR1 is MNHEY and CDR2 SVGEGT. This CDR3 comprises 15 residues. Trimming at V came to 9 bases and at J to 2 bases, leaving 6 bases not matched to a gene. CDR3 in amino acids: CARTNGGAGANVLTF. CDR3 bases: TGTGCCAGGACCAACGGGGGGGCTGGGGCCAACGTCCTGACTTTC.

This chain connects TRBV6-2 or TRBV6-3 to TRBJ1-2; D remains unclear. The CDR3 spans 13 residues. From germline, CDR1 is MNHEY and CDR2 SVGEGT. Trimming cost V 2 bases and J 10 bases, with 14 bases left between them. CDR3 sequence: CASSYRGIRDYTF. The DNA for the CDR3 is TGTGCCAGCAGTTACCGAGGTATCCGTGACTACACCTTC.

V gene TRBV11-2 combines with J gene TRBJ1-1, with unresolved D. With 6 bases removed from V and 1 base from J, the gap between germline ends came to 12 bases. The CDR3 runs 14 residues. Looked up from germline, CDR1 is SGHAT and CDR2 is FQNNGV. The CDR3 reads CASSIVGQNTEAFF. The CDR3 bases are TGTGCCAGCAGTATAGTCGGCCAGAACACTGAAGCTTTCTTT.

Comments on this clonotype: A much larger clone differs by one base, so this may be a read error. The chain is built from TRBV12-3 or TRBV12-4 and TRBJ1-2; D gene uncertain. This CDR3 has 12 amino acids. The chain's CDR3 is CASSLKGYGYIF. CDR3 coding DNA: TGTGCCAGCAGTTTAAAAGGCTATGGCTACATCTTC.

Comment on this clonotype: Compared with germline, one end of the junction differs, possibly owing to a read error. In DNA form, the CDR3 reads TGCGTCAGCAGGCCCACGGGAGGGACTAATGAAAAACTGTTTTTT. Encoded protein: CVSRPTGGTNEKLFF. The genes are TRBV5-1 and TRBJ1-4; D unresolved. The CDR3 sequence is 15 residues long. Germline values: CDR1 SGHRS, CDR2 YFSETQ.

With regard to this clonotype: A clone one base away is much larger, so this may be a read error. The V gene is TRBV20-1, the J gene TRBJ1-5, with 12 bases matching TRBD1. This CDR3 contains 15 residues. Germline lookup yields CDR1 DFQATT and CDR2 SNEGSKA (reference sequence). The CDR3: CSATGTGGISQPLHF. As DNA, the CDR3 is TGCAGTGCTACCGGGACAGGGGGCATCAGTCAGCCCCTGCATTTT.

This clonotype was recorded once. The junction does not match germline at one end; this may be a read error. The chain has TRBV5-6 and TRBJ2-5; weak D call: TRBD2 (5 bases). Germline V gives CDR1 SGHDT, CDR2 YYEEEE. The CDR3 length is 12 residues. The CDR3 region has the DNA TGTGCCAGCAGTTTACGGGGAGAGACCCATTACTTC. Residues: CASSLRGETHYF.

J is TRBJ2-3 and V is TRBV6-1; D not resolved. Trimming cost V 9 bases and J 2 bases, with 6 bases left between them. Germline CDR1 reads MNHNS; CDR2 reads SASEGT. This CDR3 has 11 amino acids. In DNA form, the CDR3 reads TGTGCCAGAAACTACACAGATACGCAGTATTTT. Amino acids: CARNYTDTQYF.

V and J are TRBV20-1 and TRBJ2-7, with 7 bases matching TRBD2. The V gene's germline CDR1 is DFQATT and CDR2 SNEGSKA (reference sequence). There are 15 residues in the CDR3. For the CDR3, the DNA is TGCAGAGCTGGGTTACCGGGAGGCCGTTCCTACGAGCAGTACTTC. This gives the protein CRAGLPGGRSYEQYF.

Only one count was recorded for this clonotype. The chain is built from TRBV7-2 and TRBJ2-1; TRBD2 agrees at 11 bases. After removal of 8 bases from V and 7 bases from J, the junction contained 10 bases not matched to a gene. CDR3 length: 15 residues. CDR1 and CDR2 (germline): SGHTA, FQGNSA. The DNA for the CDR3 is TGTGCCAGCGGCTCCGGGACTAGCGGTGGGAATGAGCAGTTCTTC. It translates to CASGSGTSGGNEQFF.

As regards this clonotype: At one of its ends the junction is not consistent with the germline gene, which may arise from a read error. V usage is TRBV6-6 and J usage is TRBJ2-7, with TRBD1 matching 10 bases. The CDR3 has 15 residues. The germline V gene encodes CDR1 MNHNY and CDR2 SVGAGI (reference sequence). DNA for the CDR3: TGTGACAGCAGTCGCCTGACAGGGGGCGACTACGAGCAGTACTTC. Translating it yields CDSSRLTGGDYEQYF.

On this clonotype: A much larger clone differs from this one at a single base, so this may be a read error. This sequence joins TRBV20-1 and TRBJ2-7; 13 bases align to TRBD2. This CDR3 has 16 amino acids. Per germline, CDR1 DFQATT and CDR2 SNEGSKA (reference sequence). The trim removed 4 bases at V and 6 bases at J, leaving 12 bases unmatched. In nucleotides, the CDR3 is TGCAGTGCTAAAAAAATAACTAGCGGGAGGGTCGCCGAGCAGTACTTC. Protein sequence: CSAKKITSGRVAEQYF.

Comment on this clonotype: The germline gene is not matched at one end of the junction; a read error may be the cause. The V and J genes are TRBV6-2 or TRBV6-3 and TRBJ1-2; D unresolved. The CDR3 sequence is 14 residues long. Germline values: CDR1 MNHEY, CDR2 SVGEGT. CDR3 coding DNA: TGTGCCACTCGTCTGGAGGGAACTAACTGTGGCTACACTTTC. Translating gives CATRLEGTNCGYTF.

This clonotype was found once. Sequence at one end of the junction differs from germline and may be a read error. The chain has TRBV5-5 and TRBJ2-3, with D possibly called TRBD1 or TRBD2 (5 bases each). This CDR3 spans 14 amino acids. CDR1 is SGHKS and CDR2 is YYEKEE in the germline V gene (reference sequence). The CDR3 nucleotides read TGTACCAGCATCTTGGGACCACAGTGTGATACGCAGTATTTT. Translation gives CTSILGPQCDTQYF.

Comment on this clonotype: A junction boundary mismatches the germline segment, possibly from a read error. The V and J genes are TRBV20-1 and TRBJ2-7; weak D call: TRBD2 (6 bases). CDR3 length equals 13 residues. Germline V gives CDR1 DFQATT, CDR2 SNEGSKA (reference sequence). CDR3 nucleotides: TGCAGTGCTGGAGGGATTAGTGGCTACGATCAGTACTTC. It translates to CSAGGISGYDQYF.

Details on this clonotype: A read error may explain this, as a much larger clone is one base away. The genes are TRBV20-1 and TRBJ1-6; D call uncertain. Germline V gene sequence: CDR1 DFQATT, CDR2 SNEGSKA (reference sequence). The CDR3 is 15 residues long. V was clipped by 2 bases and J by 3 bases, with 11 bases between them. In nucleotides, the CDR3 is TGCAGTGCTAGATCCATGGCAGACTATAATTCACCCCTCCACTTT. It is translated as CSARSMADYNSPLHF.

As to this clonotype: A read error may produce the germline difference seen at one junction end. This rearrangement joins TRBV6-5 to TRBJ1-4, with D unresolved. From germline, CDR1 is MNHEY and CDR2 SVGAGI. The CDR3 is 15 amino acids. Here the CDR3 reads CASSRVHMGGEKVFF. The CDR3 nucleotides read TGTGCCAGCAGCCGTGTCCACATGGGAGGTGAAAAAGTGTTTTTT.

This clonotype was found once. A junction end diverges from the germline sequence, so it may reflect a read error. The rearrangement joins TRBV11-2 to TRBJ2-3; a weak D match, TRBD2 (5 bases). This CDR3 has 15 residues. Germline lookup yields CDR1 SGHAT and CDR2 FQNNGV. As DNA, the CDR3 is TGTGCCAACAGCCTGGAGGTTAGGGTCACAGATATGCAGTATTTT. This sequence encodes CANSLEVRVTDMQYF.

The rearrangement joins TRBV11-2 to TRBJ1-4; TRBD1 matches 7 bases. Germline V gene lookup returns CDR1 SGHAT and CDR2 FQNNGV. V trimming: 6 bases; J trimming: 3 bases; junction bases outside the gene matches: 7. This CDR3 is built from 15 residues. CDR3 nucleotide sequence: TGTGCCAGCAGTTGGGACAGTGCAGCTAATGAAAAACTGTTTTTT. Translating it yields CASSWDSAANEKLFF.

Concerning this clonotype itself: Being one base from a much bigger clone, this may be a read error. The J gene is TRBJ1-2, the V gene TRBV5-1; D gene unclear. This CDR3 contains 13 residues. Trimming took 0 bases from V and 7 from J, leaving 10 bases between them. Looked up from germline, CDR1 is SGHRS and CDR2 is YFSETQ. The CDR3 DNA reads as TGCGCCAGCAGCTTGGACATCCCGGCTGGCTACACCTTC. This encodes CASSLDIPAGYTF.

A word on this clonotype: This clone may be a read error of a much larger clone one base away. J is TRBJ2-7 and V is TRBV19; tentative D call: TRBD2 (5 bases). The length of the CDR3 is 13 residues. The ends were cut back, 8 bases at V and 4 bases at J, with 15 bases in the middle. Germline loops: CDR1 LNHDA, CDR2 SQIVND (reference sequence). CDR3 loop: CASRHASNYEQYF. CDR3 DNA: TGTGCCAGTCGTCATGCTAGCAATTACGAGCAGTACTTC.

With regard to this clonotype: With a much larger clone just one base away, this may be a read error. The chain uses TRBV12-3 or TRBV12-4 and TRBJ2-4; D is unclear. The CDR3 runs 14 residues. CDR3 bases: TGTGCCAGCAGTTTTAATGCTGGAAAAAACATTAAGTACTTC. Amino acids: CASSFNAGKNIKYF.

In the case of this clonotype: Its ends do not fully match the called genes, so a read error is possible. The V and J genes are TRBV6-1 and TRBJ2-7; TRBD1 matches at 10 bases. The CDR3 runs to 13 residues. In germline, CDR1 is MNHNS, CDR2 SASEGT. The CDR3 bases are TGTACCAGCAGTGACAGGGGGCCCTACGAGCAGTGGTTC. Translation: CTSSDRGPYEQWF.